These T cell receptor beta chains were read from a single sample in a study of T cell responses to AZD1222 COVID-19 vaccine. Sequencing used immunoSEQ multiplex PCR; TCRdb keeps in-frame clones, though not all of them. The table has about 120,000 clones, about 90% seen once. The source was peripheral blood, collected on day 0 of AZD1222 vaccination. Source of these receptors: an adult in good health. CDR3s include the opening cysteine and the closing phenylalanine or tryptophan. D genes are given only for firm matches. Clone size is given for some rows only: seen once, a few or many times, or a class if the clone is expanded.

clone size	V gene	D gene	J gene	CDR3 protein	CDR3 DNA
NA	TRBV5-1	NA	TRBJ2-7	CASSSVPGTQYEQYF	TGCGCCAGCAGCTCCGTGCCGGGGACCCAATACGAGCAGTACTTC
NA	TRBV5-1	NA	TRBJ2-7	CASSLEGSTYEQYF	TGCGCCAGCAGCTTGGAGGGGAGTACCTACGAGCAGTACTTC
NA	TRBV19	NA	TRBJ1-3	CASSLGPYSGNTIYF	TGTGCCAGTAGTCTCGGACCCTACTCTGGAAACACCATATATTTT
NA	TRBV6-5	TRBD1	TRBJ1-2	CASSYSPGTDYGYTF	TGTGCCAGCAGTTACTCCCCCGGGACAGACTATGGCTACACCTTC
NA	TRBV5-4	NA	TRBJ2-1	CASSQPSRGNNEQFF	TGTGCCAGCAGCCAACCTAGCCGGGGTAACAATGAGCAGTTCTTC
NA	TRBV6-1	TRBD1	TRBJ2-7	CASSEASTGIYEQYF	TGTGCCAGCAGTGAAGCCTCGACAGGGATCTACGAGCAGTACTTC
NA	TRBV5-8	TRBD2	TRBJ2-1	CASSLGTSGNNEQFF	TGTGCCAGCAGCCTCGGGACTAGCGGTAACAATGAGCAGTTCTTC
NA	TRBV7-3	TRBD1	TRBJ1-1	CASSLGTGGHTEAFF	TGTGCCAGCAGCTTGGGGACAGGGGGACACACTGAAGCTTTCTTT
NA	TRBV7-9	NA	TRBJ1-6	CASSGGPAYNSPLHF	TGTGCCAGCAGCGGAGGTCCGGCCTATAATTCACCCCTCCACTTT
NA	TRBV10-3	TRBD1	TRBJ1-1	CAISGTGSLREAFF	TGTGCCATCAGTGGGACAGGGTCGCTGAGGGAAGCTTTCTTT
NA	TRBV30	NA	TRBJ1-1	CAWTSTGIPEAFF	TGTGCCTGGACCTCTACGGGGATTCCTGAAGCTTTCTTT
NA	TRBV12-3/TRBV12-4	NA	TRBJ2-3	CASSSPPTDTQYF	TGTGCCAGCAGTTCCCCCCCCACAGATACGCAGTATTTT
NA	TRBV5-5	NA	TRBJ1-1	CASSFRGFEKTEAFF	TGTGCCAGCAGCTTTAGGGGGTTCGAAAAAACTGAAGCTTTCTTT
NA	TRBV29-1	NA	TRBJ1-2	CSVEAGVANYGYTF	TGCAGCGTTGAGGCCGGGGTGGCTAACTATGGCTACACCTTC
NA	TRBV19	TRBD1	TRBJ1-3	CASSLPTGAVGNTIYF	TGTGCCAGTAGTCTACCGACAGGGGCGGTGGGAAACACCATATATTTT
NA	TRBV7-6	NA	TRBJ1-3	CASSLAQGTGNTIYF	TGTGCCAGCAGCTTAGCGCAGGGTACTGGAAACACCATATATTTT
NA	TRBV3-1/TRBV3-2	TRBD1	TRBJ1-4	CASSQEPGTGGQKLFF	TGTGCCAGCAGCCAAGAGCCCGGGACAGGGGGGCAAAAACTGTTTTTT
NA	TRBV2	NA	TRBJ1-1	CASSPQTNTEAFF	TGTGCCAGCAGTCCACAGACGAACACTGAAGCTTTCTTT
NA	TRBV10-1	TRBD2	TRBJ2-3	CASSGGTSVTDTQYF	TGCGCCAGCAGTGGGGGAACTAGCGTCACAGATACGCAGTATTTT
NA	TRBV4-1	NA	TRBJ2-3	CASSLGAPTDTQYF	TGCGCCAGCAGCCTCGGAGCCCCCACAGATACGCAGTATTTT
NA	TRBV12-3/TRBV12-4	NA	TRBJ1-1	CASIGSYEAFF	TGTGCCAGCATCGGATCATATGAAGCTTTCTTT
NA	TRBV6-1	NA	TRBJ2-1	CASSELPNNEQFF	TGTGCCAGCAGTGAACTACCCAACAATGAGCAGTTCTTC
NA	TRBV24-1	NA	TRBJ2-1	CATSDDPTYNEQFF	TGTGCCACCAGTGACGACCCTACCTACAATGAGCAGTTCTTC
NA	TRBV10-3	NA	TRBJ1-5	CAVSGGSNQPQHF	TGTGCCGTGTCTGGGGGTAGCAATCAGCCCCAGCATTTT
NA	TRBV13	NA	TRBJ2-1	CASTLPGSVYNEQFF	TGTGCCAGCACCCTACCGGGGTCCGTCTACAATGAGCAGTTCTTC
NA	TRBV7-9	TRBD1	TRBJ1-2	CASSFARGPSYGYTF	TGTGCCAGCAGCTTCGCCAGGGGGCCTTCCTATGGCTACACCTTC
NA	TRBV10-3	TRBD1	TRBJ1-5	CAISTGGPLNQPQHF	TGTGCCATCAGTACAGGGGGCCCACTCAATCAGCCCCAGCATTTT
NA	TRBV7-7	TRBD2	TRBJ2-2	CASSSRPGTSGGTGELFF	TGTGCTAGCAGCTCCAGGCCCGGGACTAGCGGTGGGACCGGGGAGCTGTTTTTT
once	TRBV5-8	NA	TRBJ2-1	CASSSQADNEQFF	TGTGCCAGCAGCTCGCAGGCGGACAATGAGCAGTTCTTC
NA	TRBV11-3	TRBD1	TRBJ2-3	CASSRPTGGWTDTQYF	TGTGCCAGCAGCCGCCCGACAGGGGGTTGGACAGATACGCAGTATTTT
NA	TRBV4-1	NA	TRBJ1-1	CASSHPNRDGGLDAFF	TGCGCCAGCAGCCACCCTAACCGGGACGGAGGTTTGGATGCTTTCTTT
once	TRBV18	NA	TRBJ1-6	CASSRVETPDSPLHF	TGTGCCAGCTCACGGGTTGAGACACCTGATTCACCCCTCCACTTT
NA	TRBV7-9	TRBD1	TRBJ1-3	CASSRGQYSGNTIYF	TGTGCCAGCAGCCGGGGACAGTACTCTGGAAACACCATATATTTT
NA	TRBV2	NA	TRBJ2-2	CASRSTASNTGELFF	TGTGCCAGCAGGTCTACAGCGTCGAACACCGGGGAGCTGTTTTTT
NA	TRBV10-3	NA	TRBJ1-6	CAIRSEIQGALHF	TGTGCCATCCGAAGCGAGATACAGGGCGCCCTCCACTTT
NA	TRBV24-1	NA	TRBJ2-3	CATEGHGNTDTQYF	TGTGCCACCGAGGGACACGGAAACACAGATACGCAGTATTTT